This T cell receptor (beta chain) was observed in a study of shared clonotypes between healthy human individuals. CDR3 size: 14 residues. The germline gives CDR1 SGHTA, CDR2 FQGTGA. Trimming stripped 5 bases from V and 2 bases from J, with 13 bases between. A single count supports this clone. The antigen remains undetermined. The same CDR3 can be traced to other DNA sequences in this sample. The naive CD8 population came from CD45RO-negative cells selected for CCR7, without terminally differentiated effector memory CD45RA+ cells. Data came from immunoSEQ multiplex PCR; TCRdb stores just in-frame clones and leaves some out. The sample has roughly 2.1 million clones, approximately 94% seen once; the top ten hold approximately 1.7%. Study conclusions and caveats: With few donors, the genetic and exposure-history diversity represented was limited.

Sequenced input: naive CD8+ T cells from PBMCs. This sequence joins TRBV7-3 and TRBJ2-7, with D possibly TRBD1 on 6 matching bases. This TCR was recovered from a young man in good health. Some clones in this sample may be carry-over from other donors' samples. In DNA form, the CDR3 reads TGTGCCAGCAGCCCCACTGGGGGCGCCTACGAGCAGTACTTC. Translation gives CASSPTGGAYEQYF.